The next 22 T cell receptor beta chains were all read from a single sample in a study of Ad26.COV2.S vaccination and SARS-CoV-2 variants. This table comes from immunoSEQ multiplex PCR, and its TCRdb copy is limited to in-frame clones, with some not included. This repertoire shows 250,000 or so clones, around nine tenths found once; its top ten account for roughly 3%. Noted treatment: roughly 20 received Ad26.COV2.S at low or high dose, single or two shots; about 5 received placebo; per-sample allocation not given. The samples date from day 63 after the first vaccine or placebo injection. Sequenced material: peripheral blood, taken in a trial of Ad26.COV2.S vaccine versus placebo. The receptors come from a person aged 18 to 59 who received the Ad26.COV2.S COVID-19 vaccine or a placebo.

The DNA for the CDR3 is TGTGCCAGCAGCCAAGATCCTCGATCGGACTACCCCTACAATGAGCAGTTCTTC. As protein: CASSQDPRSDYPYNEQFF. J is TRBJ2-1 and V is TRBV3-1 (or the pseudogene TRBV3-2); D might be TRBD2 (6 bases). The CDR3 loop spans 18 amino acids. V lost 0 bases and J lost 2, with 17 bases in between. Germline V gene data show CDR1 as LGHDT and CDR2 as YNNKEL (reference sequence).

This clone was detected only once. The rearrangement joins TRBV4-2 to TRBJ2-1; 10 positions match TRBD2. Germline V CDR1 and CDR2: LGHNA, YNFKEQ. V shed 0 bases and J 2 bases; nucleotides not matched to a gene: 7. This CDR3 region has 18 residues. CDR3 DNA sequence: TGTGCCAGCAGCCAAGATTTTGCTAGCGGGAGCCCCTACAATGAGCAGTTCTTC. Protein product: CASSQDFASGSPYNEQFF.

This sequence joins TRBV7-8 and TRBJ1-2, with D possibly TRBD1 on 5 matching bases. Germline lookup yields CDR1 SGHVS and CDR2 FQNEAQ. V was pared by 4 bases and J by 11 bases, with 17 bases between. This CDR3 region has 13 residues. In nucleotides, the CDR3 is TGTGCCAGCAGCTCACTAGCAGGGAAGGGGTACACCTTC. Translation gives CASSSLAGKGYTF.

The chain is built from TRBV13 and TRBJ1-1; D call uncertain. Looked up from germline, CDR1 is PRHDT and CDR2 is FYEKMQ (reference sequence). V shed 5 bases and J shed 0 bases, with 7 bases lying between them. This CDR3 has 13 residues. CDR3 residues: CASSTRVNTEAFF. CDR3 DNA sequence: TGTGCCAGCAGCACAAGGGTGAACACTGAAGCTTTCTTT.

The chain links TRBV9 to TRBJ1-3, with 7 bases matching TRBD1. J lost 3 bases, V lost 4 bases, and 7 bases had no gene match. The CDR3 totals 15 residues. Germline CDR1 reads SGDLS; CDR2 reads YYNGEE. The CDR3 region is CASSPRTGYGNTIYF. In nucleotides, the CDR3 is TGTGCCAGCAGCCCCCGGACAGGATATGGAAACACCATATATTTT. The full variable domain, with the rest looked up from reference TRBV9 and TRBJ1-3, is DSGVTQTPKHLITATGQRVTLRCSPRSGDLSVYWYQQSLDQGLQFLIQYYNGEERAKGNILERFSAQQFPDLHSELNLSSLELGDSALYFCASSPRTGYGNTIYFGEGSWLTVV.

The chain couples TRBV30 to TRBJ2-3, with a weak D call TRBD1 (6 bases). Trimming left V 0 bases short and J 4 bases short, with 14 bases between. Germline values: CDR1 GTSNPN, CDR2 SVGIG (reference sequence). The CDR3 totals 15 residues. DNA of the CDR3: TGTGCCTGGAGTGTACTAGGCAGGGGCTCAGATACGCAGTATTTT. This translates into CAWSVLGRGSDTQYF.

This clone came up a few times. The chain employs TRBV25-1 and TRBJ1-5, with TRBD1 identical over 11 bases. Germline V gene lookup returns CDR1 MGHDK and CDR2 SYGVNS. V lost 3 bases to trimming and J lost 2 bases; unmatched junction nucleotides: 6. The length of the CDR3 is 17 residues. The CDR3 DNA is TGTGCCAGCAGTGATTGGGACAGGGGGTCTTGCAATCAGCCCCAGCATTTT. It specifies CASSDWDRGSCNQPQHF.

Many counts were recorded for this clone. This chain connects TRBV7-9 to TRBJ2-5, with D unresolved. The V end lost 6 bases, the J end lost 7 bases, and 12 bases lay between the germline ends. Germline assignment: CDR1 SEHNR and CDR2 FQNEAQ (reference sequence). This CDR3 spans 12 amino acids. The CDR3 is CASSPPGGTQYF. Here the CDR3 DNA reads TGTGCCAGCAGTCCCCCCGGTGGGACCCAGTACTTC.

This rearrangement joins TRBV28 to TRBJ2-5, with 9 bases fitting TRBD2. Germline-derived CDR1 and CDR2 are MDHEN and SYDVKM. CDR3 size: 15 residues. V lost 0 bases to trimming and J lost 1 base; unmatched junction nucleotides: 0. CDR3 loop: CASSLWREGQETQYF. The CDR3, as DNA: TGTGCCAGCAGTTTATGGCGGGAGGGCCAAGAGACCCAGTACTTC.

J is TRBJ1-1 and V is TRBV7-9, with D hard to call. The CDR3 totals 14 residues. Per the germline V gene, CDR1 is SEHNR and CDR2 is FQNEAQ (reference sequence). Deletions cut 1 base from V and 2 bases from J, with 8 bases between. This chain's CDR3 is CASSLGMGNTEAFF. CDR3 nucleotides: TGTGCCAGCAGCTTAGGAATGGGAAACACTGAAGCTTTCTTT. The full variable domain, rest sourced from reference TRBV7-9 and TRBJ1-1, is DTGVSQNPRHKITKRGQNVTFRCDPISEHNRLYWYRQTLGQGPEFLTYFQNEAQLEKSRLLSDRFSAERPKGSFSTLEIQRTEQGDSAMYLCASSLGMGNTEAFFGQGTRLTVV.

A note on this clone: Germline is not matched at one junction end, which may reflect a read error. This chain links TRBV6-5 with TRBJ1-6, with unresolved D. The CDR3 covers 15 residues. Germline CDR1 and CDR2: MNHEY and SVGAGI. The CDR3 protein is CASSYRDSSNSPLHF. The DNA for the CDR3 is TGTGCCAGCAGTTATCGCGACTCCTCTAATTCACCCCTCCACTTT.

The rearrangement uses TRBV12-3 or TRBV12-4 and TRBJ1-3; D unresolved. Trimming left V 3 bases short and J 6 bases short, with 6 bases between. This CDR3 spans 12 amino acids. DNA for the CDR3: TGTGCCAGCAGTTTTGGCATAAACACCATATATTTT. It encodes CASSFGINTIYF.

The chain carries TRBV5-4 and TRBJ2-4, with 11 nucleotides matching TRBD2. The length of the CDR3 is 18 residues. The germline V gene encodes CDR1 SGHNT and CDR2 YYREEE (reference sequence). The trim removed 2 bases at V and 4 bases at J, leaving 11 bases unmatched. This chain's CDR3 is CASSFLRGGLAEKNIQYF. The DNA for the CDR3 is TGTGCCAGCAGCTTTCTCCGAGGGGGACTAGCGGAAAAAAACATTCAGTACTTC.

The gene calls are TRBV19 and TRBJ1-5; 8 nucleotides match TRBD1. The CDR3 runs to 15 residues. Trimming cost V 7 bases and J 0 bases; bases outside gene matches: 5. CDR1 LNHDA and CDR2 SQIVND come from the germline V gene (reference sequence). CDR3 nucleotides: TGTGCCAGTACCCGACAGGGGTATAGCAATCAGCCCCAGCATTTT. It is translated as CASTRQGYSNQPQHF. The full variable domain, with the rest looked up from reference TRBV19 and TRBJ1-5, is DGGITQSPKYLFRKEGQNVTLSCEQNLNHDAMYWYRQDPGQGLRLIYYSQIVNDFQKGDIAEGYSVSREKKESFPLTVTSAQKNPTAFYLCASTRQGYSNQPQHFGDGTRLSIL.

On this clone itself: This sample includes further DNA sequences coding for the same CDR3. The chain recombines TRBV24-1 with TRBJ2-1, with 13 bases fitting TRBD2. Per the germline V gene, CDR1 is KGHDR and CDR2 is SFDVKD. This CDR3 is 14 amino acids long. V lost 6 bases, J lost 10 bases, and 5 bases stayed unmatched. The CDR3 loop reads CATSRTSGRGEQFF. The CDR3 DNA reads TGTGCCACCAGTCGGACTAGCGGGAGAGGGGAGCAGTTCTTC.

The CDR3 region is CATSRRQGEEETQYF. In nucleotides, the CDR3 is TGTGCCACCAGCAGACGACAGGGGGAGGAAGAGACCCAGTACTTC. The J gene is TRBJ2-5, the V gene TRBV15, with 9 bases aligning to TRBD1. The junction had 4 bases not matched to a gene; V was cut back by 2 bases and J by 3 bases. The CDR3 is made up of 15 amino acids. Germline-derived CDR1 and CDR2 are LNHNV and YYDKDF (reference sequence).

The V call is TRBV21-1, the J call TRBJ2-7. TRBV21-1 is termed a pseudogene. The CDR3 contains 12 residues. Written as DNA, the CDR3 is TGTGCTAGCAGCAAAAAGTTCCACGAGCAGTACTTC. This gives the protein CASSKKFHEQYF.

This clone was seen only once. This CDR3 is CASSLAGYSNQPQHF. The DNA of the CDR3 is TGCGCCAGCAGCTTGGCAGGGTATAGCAATCAGCCCCAGCATTTT. The chain uses TRBV5-1 and TRBJ1-5; tentative D call: TRBD1 (5 bases). The CDR3 sequence is 15 residues long. Germline CDR1 reads SGHRS; CDR2 reads YFSETQ. V shed 0 bases and J shed 0 bases, with 7 bases lying between them.

CDR3: CAISEQGPNEKLFF. The CDR3 DNA is TGTGCCATCAGTGAGCAGGGGCCTAATGAAAAACTGTTTTTT. This chain uses TRBV10-3 with TRBJ1-4; possibly TRBD1 for D (6 bases). The CDR3 covers 14 residues. V was pared by 2 bases and J by 3 bases, with 7 bases between. Germline V lookup: CDR1 ENHRY, CDR2 SYGVKD.

The V call is TRBV5-1, the J call TRBJ2-2; TRBD2 agrees at 8 bases. This CDR3 contains 15 residues. Trimming at V came to 0 bases and at J to 4 bases, leaving 2 bases not matched to a gene. Germline assignment: CDR1 SGHRS and CDR2 YFSETQ. This CDR3 reads CASSLDAGGTGELFF. As DNA, the CDR3 is TGCGCCAGCAGCTTGGATGCGGGGGGCACCGGGGAGCTGTTTTTT.

J is TRBJ2-4 and V is TRBV5-6, with D possibly TRBD2 on 6 matching bases. The CDR3 totals 14 residues. Trimming stripped 0 bases from V and 9 bases from J, with 13 bases between. Germline CDR1 SGHDT, CDR2 YYEEEE. The CDR3 loop is CASSLDVGGSIQYF. CDR3 bases: TGTGCCAGCAGCTTGGATGTTGGGGGGAGCATTCAGTACTTC.

V gene TRBV5-4 combines with J gene TRBJ1-1, with D hard to call. This CDR3 region has 12 residues. From germline, CDR1 is SGHNT and CDR2 YYREEE (reference sequence). Trimming cost V 4 bases and J 6 bases, with 10 bases left between them. In DNA, the CDR3 is TGTGCCAGCAGCCGTGACGGACCTGAAGCTTTCTTT. Amino acids: CASSRDGPEAFF.